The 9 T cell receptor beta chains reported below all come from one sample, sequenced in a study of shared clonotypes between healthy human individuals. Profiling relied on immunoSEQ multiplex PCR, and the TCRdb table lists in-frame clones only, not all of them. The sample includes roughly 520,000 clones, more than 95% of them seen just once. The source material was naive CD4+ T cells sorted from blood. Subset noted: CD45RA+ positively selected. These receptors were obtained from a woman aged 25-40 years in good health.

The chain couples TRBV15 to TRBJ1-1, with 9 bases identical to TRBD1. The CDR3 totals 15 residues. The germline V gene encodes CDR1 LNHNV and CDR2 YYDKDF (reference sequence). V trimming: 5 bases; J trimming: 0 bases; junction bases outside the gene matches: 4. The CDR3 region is CATSRDRALNTEAFF. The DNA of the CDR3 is TGTGCCACCAGCCGGGACAGGGCTCTGAACACTGAAGCTTTCTTT.

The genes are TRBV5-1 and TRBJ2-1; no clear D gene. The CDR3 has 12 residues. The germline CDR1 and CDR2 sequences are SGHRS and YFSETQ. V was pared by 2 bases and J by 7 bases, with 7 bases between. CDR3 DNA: TGCGCCAGCAGCTTACCCTCAAATGAGCAGTTCTTC. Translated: CASSLPSNEQFF.

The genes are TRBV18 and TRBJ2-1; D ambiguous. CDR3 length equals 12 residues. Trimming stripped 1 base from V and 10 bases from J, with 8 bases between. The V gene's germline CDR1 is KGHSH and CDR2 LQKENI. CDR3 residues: CASSPRTSEQFF. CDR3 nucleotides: TGTGCCAGCTCACCACGGACCAGCGAGCAGTTCTTC.

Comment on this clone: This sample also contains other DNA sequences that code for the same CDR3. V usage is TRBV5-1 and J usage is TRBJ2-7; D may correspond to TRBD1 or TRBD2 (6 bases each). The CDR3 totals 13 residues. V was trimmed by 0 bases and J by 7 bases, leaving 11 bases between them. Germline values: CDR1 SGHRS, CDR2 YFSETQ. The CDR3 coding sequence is TGCGCCAGCAGCTTGGTACAGGGAGGAGAGCAGTACTTC. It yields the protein CASSLVQGGEQYF.

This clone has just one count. CDR3 sequence reads: CASSSQDTRIQYF. In DNA, the CDR3 is TGCGCCAGCAGCTCACAGGATACTCGCATTCAGTACTTC. V is TRBV4-1 and J is TRBJ2-4; perhaps TRBD1 as D (5 bases). Germline V CDR1 and CDR2: MGHRA, YSYEKL. The germline V and J ends were trimmed by 5 bases and 9 bases, with 14 bases remaining between them. This CDR3 is 13 amino acids long.

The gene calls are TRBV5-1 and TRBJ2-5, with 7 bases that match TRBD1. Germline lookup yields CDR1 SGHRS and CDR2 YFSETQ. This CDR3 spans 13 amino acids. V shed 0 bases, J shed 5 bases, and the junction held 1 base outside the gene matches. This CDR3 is CASSLEGAETQYF. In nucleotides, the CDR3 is TGCGCCAGCAGCTTGGAGGGGGCTGAGACCCAGTACTTC.

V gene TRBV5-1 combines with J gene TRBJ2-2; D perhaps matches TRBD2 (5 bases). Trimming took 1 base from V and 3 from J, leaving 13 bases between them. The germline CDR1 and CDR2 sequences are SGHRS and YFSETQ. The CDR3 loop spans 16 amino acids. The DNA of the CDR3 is TGCGCCAGCAGCTTGTTGCTAGCAACGGACACCGGGGAGCTGTTTTTT. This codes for CASSLLLATDTGELFF.

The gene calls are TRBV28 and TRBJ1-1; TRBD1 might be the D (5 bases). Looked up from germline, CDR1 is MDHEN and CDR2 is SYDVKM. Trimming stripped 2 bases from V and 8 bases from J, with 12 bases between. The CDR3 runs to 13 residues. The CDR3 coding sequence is TGTGCCAGCAGTTTACAGGGATGGGGCGAAGCTTTCTTT. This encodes CASSLQGWGEAFF. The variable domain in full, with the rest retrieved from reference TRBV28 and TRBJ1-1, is DVKVTQSSRYLVKRTGEKVFLECVQDMDHENMFWYRQDPGLGLRLIYFSYDVKMKEKGDIPEGYSVSREKKERFSLILESASTNQTSMYLCASSLQGWGEAFFGQGTRLTVV.

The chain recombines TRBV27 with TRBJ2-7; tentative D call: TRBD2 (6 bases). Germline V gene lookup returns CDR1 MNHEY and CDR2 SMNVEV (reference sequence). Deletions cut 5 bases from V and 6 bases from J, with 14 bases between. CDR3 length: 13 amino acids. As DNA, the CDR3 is TGTGCCAGCAGTCCCGTTGCGGGAAGCGAGCAGTACTTC. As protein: CASSPVAGSEQYF.